Below, 18 T cell receptor beta chains from the same sample are listed, as sequenced in a study of shared clonotypes between healthy human individuals (dated by TCRdb to about 2020). Libraries came from the immunoSEQ multiplex PCR assay. TCRdb stores this immuneACCESS table with in-frame sequences only. Part of the clones is absent; in the studies checked, under half of the shortfall reflects unresolved V genes, and no reason is known for the rest. The sample contains a few million clones, approximately 95% of them found a single time. The ten top clones hold roughly 0.13% of the sample. Sequences were obtained from naive CD4+ T cells sorted from blood. What the cell subset or site label conveys for this sample: CD45RA+ positively selected. The receptors derive from a man in his late teens or twenties in good health.

The chain carries TRBV7-2 and TRBJ2-7; D tentatively reads TRBD1 or TRBD2 (5 bases each). The CDR3 spans 12 residues. The germline CDR1 and CDR2 sequences are SGHTA and FQGNSA. The V and J ends lost 3 bases and 6 bases respectively, with 9 bases between them. CDR3 bases: TGTGCCAGCAGCTTGGGGACGAGCGAGCAGTACTTC. Amino acid sequence: CASSLGTSEQYF.

The genes are TRBV7-2 and TRBJ2-3; tentatively, D is TRBD2 (7 bases). The germline gives CDR1 SGHTA, CDR2 FQGNSA. Deletions cut 3 bases from V and 2 bases from J, with 15 bases between. This CDR3 spans 16 amino acids. The DNA of the CDR3 is TGTGCCAGCAGCTTCCGGTTAGGGGGGGTCACAGATACGCAGTATTTT. Amino acid sequence: CASSFRLGGVTDTQYF.

About this clone: The same CDR3 arises from other DNA sequences in this sample as well. The CDR3 coding sequence is TGTGCCTGGAGTGTACCGAGGGGTCAGCCCCAGCATTTT. Amino acid sequence: CAWSVPRGQPQHF. V and J are TRBV30 and TRBJ1-5; D possibly corresponds to TRBD1 (5 bases). The V end was cut by 0 bases, the J end by 6 bases, with 9 bases between. Germline V CDR1 and CDR2: GTSNPN, SVGIG (reference sequence). This CDR3 is 13 amino acids long.

The V gene is TRBV10-2, the J gene TRBJ2-5, with a tentative D call TRBD1 (6 bases). The V end was cut by 7 bases, the J end by 9 bases, with 18 bases between. The CDR3 runs 13 residues. Germline CDR1 reads WSHSY; CDR2 reads SAAADI. The CDR3 reads CASKVVGAPAQYF. CDR3 nucleotide sequence: TGCGCCAGCAAGGTAGTGGGGGCCCCGGCCCAGTACTTC.

The chain has TRBV7-6 and TRBJ2-2; the D is unclear. Trimming removed 1 base from V and 6 bases from J, with 6 bases in between. The CDR3 sequence is 13 residues long. Per the germline V gene, CDR1 is SGHVS and CDR2 is FNYEAQ. CDR3: CASSLEAAGELFF. The DNA of the CDR3 is TGTGCCAGCAGCTTAGAGGCGGCCGGGGAGCTGTTTTTT. Variable domain in full (rest from reference TRBV7-6 and TRBJ2-2): GAGVSQSPRYKVTKRGQDVALRCDPISGHVSLYWYRQALGQGPEFLTYFNYEAQQDKSGLPNDRFSAERPEGSISTLTIQRTEQRDSAMYRCASSLEAAGELFFGEGSRLTVL.

V gene TRBV10-3 combines with J gene TRBJ2-3; 10 bases agree with TRBD1. V gave up 7 bases and J gave up 6 bases; unmatched junction bases: 7. Germline V gives CDR1 ENHRY, CDR2 SYGVKD. This CDR3 is 14 amino acids long. As DNA, the CDR3 is TGTGCCATCACAGGACAGGGGGAAAGGGATACGCAGTATTTT. Translating gives CAITGQGERDTQYF.

The rearrangement joins TRBV5-8 to TRBJ2-1; 8 bases are a match to TRBD1. This CDR3 has 15 residues. Germline CDR1 reads SGHTS; CDR2 reads YDEGEE. Germline trimming cut 2 bases from V and 6 bases from J; bases unmatched to any gene: 7. CDR3 nucleotides: TGTGCCAGCAGCTTAAGGACAGGGCCTAGCAATGAGCAGTTCTTC. It yields the protein CASSLRTGPSNEQFF.

This chain joins TRBV10-3 and TRBJ1-1; a possible D gene is TRBD1 (6 bases). This CDR3 spans 12 amino acids. V lost 11 bases and J 3 bases, leaving 13 bases between the germline ends. From germline, CDR1 is ENHRY and CDR2 SYGVKD. Written as DNA, the CDR3 is TGTGCCGTTGGGGGCCTGGACACTGAAGCTTTCTTT. It encodes CAVGGLDTEAFF.

The rearrangement uses TRBV9 and TRBJ2-1, with a tentative D call TRBD2 (5 bases). CDR3 length equals 14 residues. In germline, CDR1 is SGDLS, CDR2 YYNGEE. V was shortened by 6 bases and J by 2 bases, with 12 bases between the two germline ends. This CDR3 is CASNLGLTYNEQFF. CDR3 in DNA: TGTGCCAGCAATCTAGGACTCACCTACAATGAGCAGTTCTTC.

The chain employs TRBV6-1 and TRBJ1-3; D not resolved. The CDR3 extends over 14 amino acids. The V end lost 4 bases, the J end lost 4 bases, and 11 bases lay between the germline ends. Germline V gene lookup returns CDR1 MNHNS and CDR2 SASEGT. CDR3 amino acids: CASSGNWQGNTIYF. CDR3 sequence (DNA): TGTGCCAGCAGTGGAAATTGGCAGGGAAACACCATATATTTT.

The chain uses TRBV5-4 and TRBJ1-6; no clear D. This CDR3 region has 15 residues. Per germline, CDR1 SGHNT and CDR2 YYREEE (reference sequence). Trimming removed 0 bases at V and 7 bases at J, with 11 bases between. The DNA for the CDR3 is TGTGCCAGCAGCTTGGGACTAGCGTTAAATTCACCCCTCCACTTT. Its translation is CASSLGLALNSPLHF.

Worth noting for this clone: Its ends do not fully match the called genes, so a read error is possible. The chain couples TRBV7-7 to TRBJ1-1; a possible D gene is TRBD1 (5 bases). Germline CDR1 reads SSHAT; CDR2 reads FNYEAQ (reference sequence). This CDR3 spans 13 amino acids. Here the CDR3 reads CASSSGQNTEAFF. The CDR3, as DNA: TGTGCTAGCAGCTCAGGACAGAACACTGAAGCTTTCTTT.

The chain uses TRBV5-1 and TRBJ2-5; D is ambiguous. The V end was cut by 0 bases, the J end by 0 bases, with 12 bases between. The germline CDR1 and CDR2 sequences are SGHRS and YFSETQ. This CDR3 region has 16 residues. Written as DNA, the CDR3 is TGCGCCAGCAGCTTGGGTACCCTCCGCTACCAAGAGACCCAGTACTTC. Protein product: CASSLGTLRYQETQYF.

V and J are TRBV5-4 and TRBJ2-1; TRBD2 matches 9 bases. Germline values: CDR1 SGHNT, CDR2 YYREEE (reference sequence). This CDR3 has 16 residues. The V and J ends lost 4 bases and 6 bases, in that order; junction bases with no gene match: 11. The CDR3 is CASSREGGRAPNEQFF. DNA for the CDR3: TGTGCCAGCAGCCGGGAGGGCGGGAGGGCCCCCAATGAGCAGTTCTTC.

Points on this clone: Other nucleotide sequences in the sample specify the same CDR3. This sequence joins TRBV10-3 and TRBJ1-1; D is uncertain. Germline assignment: CDR1 ENHRY and CDR2 SYGVKD. This CDR3 contains 13 residues. Trimming left V 3 bases short and J 1 base short, with 6 bases between. DNA for the CDR3: TGTGCCATCAGTGAAACGCCGAACACTGAAGCTTTCTTT. Protein sequence: CAISETPNTEAFF.

The J gene is TRBJ1-2, the V gene TRBV19; perhaps TRBD1 as D (5 bases). The CDR3 has 14 residues. In germline, CDR1 is LNHDA, CDR2 SQIVND (reference sequence). V was trimmed by 8 bases and J by 4 bases, leaving 17 bases between them. The CDR3 DNA is TGTGCCAGTGACGAGGGGATTTCACGCTATGGCTACACCTTC. It codes for CASDEGISRYGYTF. Drawing the rest from reference TRBV19 and TRBJ1-2, the complete variable domain is DGGITQSPKYLFRKEGQNVTLSCEQNLNHDAMYWYRQDPGQGLRLIYYSQIVNDFQKGDIAEGYSVSREKKESFPLTVTSAQKNPTAFYLCASDEGISRYGYTFGSGTRLTVV.

The genes are TRBV30 and TRBJ2-5, with 10 positions matching TRBD2. The J segment lost 4 bases and the V segment lost 1 base, leaving 6 bases of the junction unmatched. Per the germline V gene, CDR1 is GTSNPN and CDR2 is SVGIG (reference sequence). The CDR3 has 15 amino acids. The CDR3 coding sequence is TGTGCCTGGAGTGGACGACTAGCGGGTGGAGAGACCCAGTACTTC. Its protein is CAWSGRLAGGETQYF.

This chain links TRBV7-9 with TRBJ2-3; no reliable D call. Germline assignment: CDR1 SEHNR and CDR2 FQNEAQ (reference sequence). V gave up 1 base and J gave up 2 bases, with 10 bases separating them. The CDR3 spans 15 residues. The CDR3 region is CASSLESANTDTQYF. CDR3 sequence (DNA): TGTGCCAGCAGCTTAGAATCGGCAAACACAGATACGCAGTATTTT.